This T cell receptor beta chain stems from a study of blood T cells in healthy people across ages. General observations from the study: As age increased, TCR beta diversity per million T cells fell in a roughly linear fashion. Among long-lived donors, naive CD4+ cells were more numerous and diversity higher than in aged donors.

With regard to this clonotype: Its antigen is not known.

A J-beta primer mix and a sample-barcoded 5' primer were used in a second PCR of roughly 7 to 12 cycles. TCRdb processed the 5' RACE reads anew with MiXCR; each CDR3 protein has one entry. The sample contains some 1.8 million distinct CDR3 sequences, roughly two fifths of which appear only once. The study recruited healthy Caucasian donors from Russia who were aged about 6 to 95. CDR1 is MNHEY and CDR2 is SVGAGI in the germline V gene. J was trimmed by 13 bases and V by 2 bases; bases with no gene match: 10. The CDR3 loop spans 14 amino acids. The genes are TRBV6-5 and TRBJ2-4, with TRBD1 identical over 8 bases. The TCR originated in a human donor in good health. The sequencing sample was made of blood. In nucleotides, the CDR3 is TGTGCCAGCAGTTACGATCAGGGGGCTTACGGGCAGTACTTC. Its translation is CASSYDQGAYGQYF.